What follows are 11 T cell receptor beta chains derived from one specimen sequenced in a study of shared clonotypes between healthy human individuals. TCRdb keeps only in-frame clones here, not all; method: immunoSEQ multiplex PCR. The sample shows hundreds of thousands of clones, almost 95% of them seen only once. As defined, naive CD8 cells were CD45RO-negative and positively selected for CCR7, with terminally differentiated effector memory CD45RA+ cells excluded. Source material: naive CD8+ T cells sorted from blood. The receptors come from a man aged 25 to 40 in good health.

The chain links TRBV5-1 to TRBJ2-1, with a tentative D call TRBD2 (5 bases). The germline V gene has CDR1 SGHRS and CDR2 YFSETQ. V was trimmed by 0 bases and J by 8 bases, leaving 15 bases between them. The CDR3 loop spans 15 amino acids. CDR3 sequence: CASSLAEGSTHEQFF. CDR3 DNA: TGCGCCAGCAGCTTGGCCGAGGGCTCAACCCATGAGCAGTTCTTC.

The DNA for the CDR3 is TGTGCCAGCAGTTCGGGACCTCCCCCCTACGAGCAGTACTTC. It is translated as CASSSGPPPYEQYF. The chain is built from TRBV27 and TRBJ2-7; either TRBD1 or TRBD2 may fit D (5 bases each). Germline V CDR1 and CDR2: MNHEY, SMNVEV (reference sequence). This CDR3 spans 14 amino acids. V lost 4 bases to trimming and J lost 2 bases, with 12 bases between them.

This rearrangement joins TRBV9 to TRBJ1-2; the match to TRBD1 covers 10 bases. This CDR3 is built from 18 residues. Looked up from germline, CDR1 is SGDLS and CDR2 is YYNGEE. V lost 3 bases to trimming and J lost 4 bases; unmatched junction nucleotides: 15. The CDR3 nucleotides read TGTGCCAGCAGCGGGCAAAGGACAGGGGGACCGTCGCGCTATGGCTACACCTTC. Translating gives CASSGQRTGGPSRYGYTF.

The genes are TRBV4-1 and TRBJ2-2; D remains unclear. The CDR3 runs to 16 residues. V was trimmed by 1 base and J by 2 bases, leaving 11 bases between them. From germline, CDR1 is MGHRA and CDR2 YSYEKL. The CDR3 spells CASSQVGFINTGELFF. The CDR3 coding sequence is TGCGCCAGCAGCCAAGTCGGTTTCATCAACACCGGGGAGCTGTTTTTT.

The chain has TRBV28 and TRBJ1-1, with 7 bases matching TRBD1. The germline V gene encodes CDR1 MDHEN and CDR2 SYDVKM. This CDR3 region has 13 residues. V lost 2 bases to trimming and J lost 7 bases; unmatched junction nucleotides: 4. CDR3 loop: CASSLRGRIEAFF. CDR3 coding DNA: TGTGCCAGCAGTTTAAGGGGGCGGATTGAAGCTTTCTTT.

This clone was found once. This chain uses TRBV19 with TRBJ2-7; 10 bases map to TRBD1. Trimming took 7 bases from V and 3 from J; bases not matched to a gene: 6. Germline V gives CDR1 LNHDA, CDR2 SQIVND (reference sequence). This CDR3 is built from 14 residues. The DNA of the CDR3 is TGTGCCAGTACCCCCGGGACAGGGGACTACGAGCAGTACTTC. Its protein is CASTPGTGDYEQYF.

J is TRBJ1-3 and V is TRBV2; TRBD1 aligns across 9 bases. The length of the CDR3 is 13 residues. Trimming at V came to 9 bases and at J to 0 bases, leaving 0 bases not matched to a gene. In germline, CDR1 is SNHLY, CDR2 FYNNEI. The CDR3 sequence is CARGQGSGNTIYF. CDR3 nucleotide sequence: TGTGCCAGGGGACAGGGCTCTGGAAACACCATATATTTT.

CDR3 DNA sequence: TGTGCCAGCATAGCGGGAGGGGAGAATGAGCAGTTCTTC. Its protein is CASIAGGENEQFF. J is TRBJ2-1 and V is TRBV7-9; 11 positions match TRBD2. Germline V gives CDR1 SEHNR, CDR2 FQNEAQ (reference sequence). The V gene end was trimmed by 7 bases and the J gene end by 7 bases; junction bases not matched to a gene: 3. The CDR3 sequence is 13 residues long.

This clone appeared once. The chain couples TRBV10-3 to TRBJ2-1, with D possibly TRBD2 on 6 matching bases. V lost 0 bases, J lost 9 bases, and 9 bases lay in between. Germline assignment: CDR1 ENHRY and CDR2 SYGVKD. The CDR3 is 13 residues long. The CDR3 nucleotides read TGTGCCATCAGTGAGTCTTGGAGGGCTGAGCAGTTCTTC. It specifies CAISESWRAEQFF.

The chain couples TRBV5-5 to TRBJ2-7, with D tentatively TRBD1 (6 bases). Trimming removed 6 bases at V and 2 bases at J, with 18 bases between. This CDR3 is built from 15 residues. Germline V gene data show CDR1 as SGHKS and CDR2 as YYEKEE (reference sequence). CDR3: CASNLEPTGAYEQYF. Here the CDR3 DNA reads TGTGCCAGCAACTTAGAACCGACAGGCGCCTACGAGCAGTACTTC.

The J gene is TRBJ2-7, the V gene TRBV27; D may correspond to TRBD1 or TRBD2 (5 bases each). Trimming shortened V by 7 bases and J by 1 base, and 14 bases separated the two germline ends. The length of the CDR3 is 14 residues. Germline V lookup: CDR1 MNHEY, CDR2 SMNVEV (reference sequence). The CDR3 nucleotides are TGTGCCAGCATGGTCCGGGGCTTTTCCTACGAGCAGTACTTC. This encodes CASMVRGFSYEQYF.